Following are 19 T cell receptor beta chains from one sample sequenced in a study of CD8+ T cells in alopecia areata. Extracted RNA was reverse transcribed into cDNA, the sequencing template. The protocol was immunoSEQ multiplex PCR, while the TCRdb copy is restricted to in-frame clones and leaves out a portion. The sample holds over 150,000 clones, 53% seen once. Described treatment: oral pan-JAK inhibitor, 5-10 mg twice daily. Sequenced here: CD8+ T cells sorted from blood, sampled at week 24, from a patient treated with tofacitinib. The receptors were gathered from a human donor with alopecia areata.

This clone was counted only a few times. The genes are TRBV30 and TRBJ1-1; 8 nucleotides match TRBD1. CDR3 size: 12 residues. CDR1 and CDR2 (germline): GTSNPN, SVGIG (reference sequence). V lost 4 bases, J lost 3 bases, and 1 base stayed unmatched. Written as DNA, the CDR3 is TGTGCCTGGACACAGGGGGACACTGAAGCTTTCTTT. This encodes CAWTQGDTEAFF.

The V call is TRBV30, the J call TRBJ1-1; D not resolved. Germline assignment: CDR1 GTSNPN and CDR2 SVGIG (reference sequence). Trimming stripped 4 bases from V and 0 bases from J, with 9 bases between. CDR3 length: 13 residues. CDR3 bases: TGTGCCTGGACTCTGGTGATGAACACTGAAGCTTTCTTT. Protein: CAWTLVMNTEAFF.

V usage is TRBV2 and J usage is TRBJ1-5; no definite D call. V shed 6 bases and J shed 0 bases, with 3 bases lying between them. The CDR3 consists of 12 residues. Per the germline V gene, CDR1 is SNHLY and CDR2 is FYNNEI. The CDR3 region is CASRVSNQPQHF. The CDR3 DNA reads TGTGCCAGCAGGGTTAGCAATCAGCCCCAGCATTTT.

The V and J genes are TRBV29-1 and TRBJ1-2, with 7 bases matching TRBD1. The CDR3 is 13 residues long. Germline CDR1 is SQVTM and CDR2 is ANQGSEA. V lost 4 bases, J lost 5 bases, and 7 bases stayed unmatched. CDR3 residues: CSVGSDRTYGYTF. CDR3 in DNA: TGCAGCGTTGGGTCGGACAGGACTTATGGCTACACCTTC.

The V call is TRBV19, the J call TRBJ2-1; maybe TRBD2 (6 bases). This CDR3 contains 16 residues. Germline loops: CDR1 LNHDA, CDR2 SQIVND (reference sequence). V lost 5 bases to trimming and J lost 3 bases, with 17 bases between them. CDR3: CASSLPRDLNYNEQFF. The DNA for the CDR3 is TGTGCCAGTAGTCTCCCCCGGGACTTGAACTACAATGAGCAGTTCTTC.

CDR3 in DNA: TGTGCCTGGAGTGTACCTTTAACGGGGCTCGGAGATACGCAGTATTTT. It specifies CAWSVPLTGLGDTQYF. The chain couples TRBV30 to TRBJ2-3, with D perhaps given as TRBD1 or TRBD2 (5 bases each). The V gene lost 0 bases and the J gene lost 5 bases, with 18 bases spanning the gap. The CDR3 extends over 16 amino acids. CDR1 and CDR2 from the germline V gene are GTSNPN and SVGIG (reference sequence). The full variable domain, its missing parts supplied by reference TRBV30 and TRBJ2-3, is SQTIHQWPATLVQPVGSPLSLECTVEGTSNPNLYWYRQAAGRGLQLLFYSVGIGQISSEVPQNLSASRPQDRQFILSSKKLLLSDSGFYLCAWSVPLTGLGDTQYFGPGTRLTVL.

The chain uses TRBV27 and TRBJ2-1, with TRBD2 as a possible D gene (5 bases). Germline V gene data show CDR1 as MNHEY and CDR2 as SMNVEV (reference sequence). The CDR3 runs 13 residues. V was pared by 3 bases and J by 8 bases, with 11 bases between. The CDR3 here is CASSFAGRDEQFF. CDR3 DNA sequence: TGTGCCAGCAGTTTTGCGGGTAGGGATGAGCAGTTCTTC.

Turning to this clone: Other DNA sequences in the same sample also yield this CDR3. The rearrangement uses TRBV9 and TRBJ2-7, with D unclear. V lost 0 bases to trimming and J lost 2 bases, with 9 bases between them. Germline V gene data show CDR1 as SGDLS and CDR2 as YYNGEE. The CDR3 spans 14 residues. Here the CDR3 DNA reads TGTGCCAGCAGCGTAGGCTTGGTACCCTACGAGCAGTACTTC. Its translation is CASSVGLVPYEQYF.

This clone has just a few counts. The chain uses TRBV29-1 and TRBJ2-7, with a weak D call TRBD1 (6 bases). Germline CDR1 is SQVTM and CDR2 is ANQGSEA. This CDR3 contains 15 residues. Trimming took off 6 bases at V and 0 bases at J, with 18 bases between the two ends. DNA of the CDR3: TGCAGCGTCCACCATTACGACAGGAGCTCCTACGAGCAGTACTTC. As protein: CSVHHYDRSSYEQYF.

The rearrangement uses TRBV5-1 and TRBJ2-1; 7 bases match TRBD2. The CDR3 is made up of 15 amino acids. V trimming: 4 bases; J trimming: 6 bases; junction bases outside the gene matches: 10. CDR1 is SGHRS, CDR2 YFSETQ, per germline. CDR3 protein: CASSPTRGGPNEQFF. The CDR3 DNA sequence: TGCGCCAGCAGCCCTACTCGGGGAGGGCCCAATGAGCAGTTCTTC.

CDR3 nucleotide sequence: TGTGCCAGCAGTTCGTGGGAGACGGACGGCTACAATGAGCAGTTCTTC. As protein: CASSSWETDGYNEQFF. The chain has TRBV6-5 and TRBJ2-1, with D perhaps matching TRBD2 (5 bases). The CDR3 is 16 residues long. In germline, CDR1 is MNHEY, CDR2 SVGAGI. V was clipped by 4 bases and J by 3 bases, with 16 bases between them.

The chain has TRBV30 and TRBJ1-5; weak D call: TRBD1 (5 bases). The CDR3 is 16 amino acids. The V end lost 3 bases, the J end lost 7 bases, and 22 bases lay between the germline ends. Germline values: CDR1 GTSNPN, CDR2 SVGIG (reference sequence). The CDR3: CAWSHYDIPEGQPQHF. The CDR3, as DNA: TGTGCCTGGAGCCACTATGACATACCCGAGGGGCAGCCCCAGCATTTT. Filled out from reference TRBV30 and TRBJ1-5, the complete variable domain reads SQTIHQWPATLVQPVGSPLSLECTVEGTSNPNLYWYRQAAGRGLQLLFYSVGIGQISSEVPQNLSASRPQDRQFILSSKKLLLSDSGFYLCAWSHYDIPEGQPQHFGDGTRLSIL.

This chain links TRBV30 with TRBJ1-2; 9 nucleotides agree with TRBD1. This CDR3 has 15 residues. The germline V gene has CDR1 GTSNPN and CDR2 SVGIG (reference sequence). V shed 4 bases and J 1 base; nucleotides not matched to a gene: 7. DNA for the CDR3: TGTGCCTGGAATGTGGGACAGGGCCTTAACTATGGCTACACCTTC. Translation gives CAWNVGQGLNYGYTF. The full variable domain, in which reference TRBV30 and TRBJ1-2 provide the parts outside the CDR3, is SQTIHQWPATLVQPVGSPLSLECTVEGTSNPNLYWYRQAAGRGLQLLFYSVGIGQISSEVPQNLSASRPQDRQFILSSKKLLLSDSGFYLCAWNVGQGLNYGYTFGSGTRLTVV.

CDR3 nucleotides: TGTGCCAGCAGGCCTTACCCCGATCCGCAAGAGACCCAGTACTTC. Translated, it gives CASRPYPDPQETQYF. V gene TRBV25-1 combines with J gene TRBJ2-5; D call uncertain. Germline V gives CDR1 MGHDK, CDR2 SYGVNS. V lost 6 bases, J lost 2 bases, and 16 bases lay in between. The CDR3 is 15 residues long.

This clone was seen only a few times. CDR3 sequence reads: CASSHPVTNEKLFF. For the CDR3, the DNA is TGTGCCAGCAGCCACCCCGTAACTAATGAAAAACTGTTTTTT. V and J are TRBV16 and TRBJ1-4; no definite D call. Germline V gene data show CDR1 as KGHSY and CDR2 as FQNENV. The CDR3 runs 14 residues. Trimming took off 3 bases at V and 1 base at J, with 6 bases between the two ends. Variable domain in full (rest from reference TRBV16 and TRBJ1-4): GEEVAQTPKHLVRGEGQKAKLYCAPIKGHSYVFWYQQVLKNEFKFLISFQNENVFDETGMPKERFSAKCLPNSPCSLEIQATKLEDSAVYFCASSHPVTNEKLFFGSGTQLSVL.

The table lists this clone with a count of one. This chain's CDR3 is CATSGAGEYEQYF. DNA of the CDR3: TGTGCCACCAGCGGGGCAGGGGAGTACGAGCAGTACTTC. The chain combines TRBV15 with TRBJ2-7; D perhaps matches TRBD1 (6 bases). Germline lookup yields CDR1 LNHNV and CDR2 YYDKDF (reference sequence). V was pared by 5 bases and J by 4 bases, with 12 bases between. The CDR3 is 13 residues long.

This clone has more than one count but fewer than ten. J is TRBJ2-5 and V is TRBV29-1; 8 bases map to TRBD2. The germline V gene has CDR1 SQVTM and CDR2 ANQGSEA. J lost 11 bases, V lost 6 bases, and 8 bases had no gene match. The CDR3 totals 11 residues. CDR3 sequence reads: CSVGGGREQYF. As DNA, the CDR3 is TGCAGCGTCGGCGGGGGGAGAGAGCAGTACTTC.

The chain carries TRBV6-1 and TRBJ1-4; 8 bases are a match to TRBD1. Germline CDR1 and CDR2: MNHNS and SASEGT. V shed 3 bases, J shed 4 bases, and the junction held 7 bases outside the gene matches. This CDR3 has 16 residues. In DNA, the CDR3 is TGTGCCAGCAGTGACTACATCGGACAGGGTAATGAAAAACTGTTTTTT. Amino acids: CASSDYIGQGNEKLFF.

Regarding this clone: The junction differs from germline at one of its ends, possibly a read error. This rearrangement joins TRBV29-1 to TRBJ1-1; D gene unclear. CDR1 and CDR2 (germline): SQVTM, ANQGSEA. This CDR3 has 11 residues. The CDR3 spells CSVEQNTEALF. Here the CDR3 DNA reads TGCAGCGTTGAACAGAACACTGAAGCTCTCTTT. The full variable domain, in which reference TRBV29-1 and TRBJ1-1 provide the parts outside the CDR3, is SAVISQKPSRDICQRGTSLTIQCQVDSQVTMMFWYRQQPGQSLTLIATANQGSEATYESGFVIDKFPISRPNLTFSTLTVSNMSPEDSSIYLCSVEQNTEALFGQGTRLTVV.